This TCR beta chain came from a study of identical twins. TCRdb reanalysed the 5' RACE reads using MiXCR and keeps one entry per CDR3 protein. The sample holds 700,000 to 950,000 distinct CDR3 sequences, over 9% seen once. CDR1 and CDR2 (germline): MNHNS, SASEGT. CDR3 length: 16 residues. V dropped 8 bases and J dropped 1; count of bases not matched to a gene: 10. A few counts support this clonotype. These same data were also listed under a study on yellow fever vaccine responses in identical twins.

Sequenced material: PBMCs. This TCR came from a woman aged 18-35 years in good health. The chain is built from TRBV6-1 and TRBJ2-2, with 7 bases lining up with TRBD2. CDR3 sequence reads: CASSDPGTKNTGELFF. The CDR3 DNA follows: TGTGCCAGCTCTGATCCCGGGACTAAGAACACCGGGGAGCTGTTTTTT.